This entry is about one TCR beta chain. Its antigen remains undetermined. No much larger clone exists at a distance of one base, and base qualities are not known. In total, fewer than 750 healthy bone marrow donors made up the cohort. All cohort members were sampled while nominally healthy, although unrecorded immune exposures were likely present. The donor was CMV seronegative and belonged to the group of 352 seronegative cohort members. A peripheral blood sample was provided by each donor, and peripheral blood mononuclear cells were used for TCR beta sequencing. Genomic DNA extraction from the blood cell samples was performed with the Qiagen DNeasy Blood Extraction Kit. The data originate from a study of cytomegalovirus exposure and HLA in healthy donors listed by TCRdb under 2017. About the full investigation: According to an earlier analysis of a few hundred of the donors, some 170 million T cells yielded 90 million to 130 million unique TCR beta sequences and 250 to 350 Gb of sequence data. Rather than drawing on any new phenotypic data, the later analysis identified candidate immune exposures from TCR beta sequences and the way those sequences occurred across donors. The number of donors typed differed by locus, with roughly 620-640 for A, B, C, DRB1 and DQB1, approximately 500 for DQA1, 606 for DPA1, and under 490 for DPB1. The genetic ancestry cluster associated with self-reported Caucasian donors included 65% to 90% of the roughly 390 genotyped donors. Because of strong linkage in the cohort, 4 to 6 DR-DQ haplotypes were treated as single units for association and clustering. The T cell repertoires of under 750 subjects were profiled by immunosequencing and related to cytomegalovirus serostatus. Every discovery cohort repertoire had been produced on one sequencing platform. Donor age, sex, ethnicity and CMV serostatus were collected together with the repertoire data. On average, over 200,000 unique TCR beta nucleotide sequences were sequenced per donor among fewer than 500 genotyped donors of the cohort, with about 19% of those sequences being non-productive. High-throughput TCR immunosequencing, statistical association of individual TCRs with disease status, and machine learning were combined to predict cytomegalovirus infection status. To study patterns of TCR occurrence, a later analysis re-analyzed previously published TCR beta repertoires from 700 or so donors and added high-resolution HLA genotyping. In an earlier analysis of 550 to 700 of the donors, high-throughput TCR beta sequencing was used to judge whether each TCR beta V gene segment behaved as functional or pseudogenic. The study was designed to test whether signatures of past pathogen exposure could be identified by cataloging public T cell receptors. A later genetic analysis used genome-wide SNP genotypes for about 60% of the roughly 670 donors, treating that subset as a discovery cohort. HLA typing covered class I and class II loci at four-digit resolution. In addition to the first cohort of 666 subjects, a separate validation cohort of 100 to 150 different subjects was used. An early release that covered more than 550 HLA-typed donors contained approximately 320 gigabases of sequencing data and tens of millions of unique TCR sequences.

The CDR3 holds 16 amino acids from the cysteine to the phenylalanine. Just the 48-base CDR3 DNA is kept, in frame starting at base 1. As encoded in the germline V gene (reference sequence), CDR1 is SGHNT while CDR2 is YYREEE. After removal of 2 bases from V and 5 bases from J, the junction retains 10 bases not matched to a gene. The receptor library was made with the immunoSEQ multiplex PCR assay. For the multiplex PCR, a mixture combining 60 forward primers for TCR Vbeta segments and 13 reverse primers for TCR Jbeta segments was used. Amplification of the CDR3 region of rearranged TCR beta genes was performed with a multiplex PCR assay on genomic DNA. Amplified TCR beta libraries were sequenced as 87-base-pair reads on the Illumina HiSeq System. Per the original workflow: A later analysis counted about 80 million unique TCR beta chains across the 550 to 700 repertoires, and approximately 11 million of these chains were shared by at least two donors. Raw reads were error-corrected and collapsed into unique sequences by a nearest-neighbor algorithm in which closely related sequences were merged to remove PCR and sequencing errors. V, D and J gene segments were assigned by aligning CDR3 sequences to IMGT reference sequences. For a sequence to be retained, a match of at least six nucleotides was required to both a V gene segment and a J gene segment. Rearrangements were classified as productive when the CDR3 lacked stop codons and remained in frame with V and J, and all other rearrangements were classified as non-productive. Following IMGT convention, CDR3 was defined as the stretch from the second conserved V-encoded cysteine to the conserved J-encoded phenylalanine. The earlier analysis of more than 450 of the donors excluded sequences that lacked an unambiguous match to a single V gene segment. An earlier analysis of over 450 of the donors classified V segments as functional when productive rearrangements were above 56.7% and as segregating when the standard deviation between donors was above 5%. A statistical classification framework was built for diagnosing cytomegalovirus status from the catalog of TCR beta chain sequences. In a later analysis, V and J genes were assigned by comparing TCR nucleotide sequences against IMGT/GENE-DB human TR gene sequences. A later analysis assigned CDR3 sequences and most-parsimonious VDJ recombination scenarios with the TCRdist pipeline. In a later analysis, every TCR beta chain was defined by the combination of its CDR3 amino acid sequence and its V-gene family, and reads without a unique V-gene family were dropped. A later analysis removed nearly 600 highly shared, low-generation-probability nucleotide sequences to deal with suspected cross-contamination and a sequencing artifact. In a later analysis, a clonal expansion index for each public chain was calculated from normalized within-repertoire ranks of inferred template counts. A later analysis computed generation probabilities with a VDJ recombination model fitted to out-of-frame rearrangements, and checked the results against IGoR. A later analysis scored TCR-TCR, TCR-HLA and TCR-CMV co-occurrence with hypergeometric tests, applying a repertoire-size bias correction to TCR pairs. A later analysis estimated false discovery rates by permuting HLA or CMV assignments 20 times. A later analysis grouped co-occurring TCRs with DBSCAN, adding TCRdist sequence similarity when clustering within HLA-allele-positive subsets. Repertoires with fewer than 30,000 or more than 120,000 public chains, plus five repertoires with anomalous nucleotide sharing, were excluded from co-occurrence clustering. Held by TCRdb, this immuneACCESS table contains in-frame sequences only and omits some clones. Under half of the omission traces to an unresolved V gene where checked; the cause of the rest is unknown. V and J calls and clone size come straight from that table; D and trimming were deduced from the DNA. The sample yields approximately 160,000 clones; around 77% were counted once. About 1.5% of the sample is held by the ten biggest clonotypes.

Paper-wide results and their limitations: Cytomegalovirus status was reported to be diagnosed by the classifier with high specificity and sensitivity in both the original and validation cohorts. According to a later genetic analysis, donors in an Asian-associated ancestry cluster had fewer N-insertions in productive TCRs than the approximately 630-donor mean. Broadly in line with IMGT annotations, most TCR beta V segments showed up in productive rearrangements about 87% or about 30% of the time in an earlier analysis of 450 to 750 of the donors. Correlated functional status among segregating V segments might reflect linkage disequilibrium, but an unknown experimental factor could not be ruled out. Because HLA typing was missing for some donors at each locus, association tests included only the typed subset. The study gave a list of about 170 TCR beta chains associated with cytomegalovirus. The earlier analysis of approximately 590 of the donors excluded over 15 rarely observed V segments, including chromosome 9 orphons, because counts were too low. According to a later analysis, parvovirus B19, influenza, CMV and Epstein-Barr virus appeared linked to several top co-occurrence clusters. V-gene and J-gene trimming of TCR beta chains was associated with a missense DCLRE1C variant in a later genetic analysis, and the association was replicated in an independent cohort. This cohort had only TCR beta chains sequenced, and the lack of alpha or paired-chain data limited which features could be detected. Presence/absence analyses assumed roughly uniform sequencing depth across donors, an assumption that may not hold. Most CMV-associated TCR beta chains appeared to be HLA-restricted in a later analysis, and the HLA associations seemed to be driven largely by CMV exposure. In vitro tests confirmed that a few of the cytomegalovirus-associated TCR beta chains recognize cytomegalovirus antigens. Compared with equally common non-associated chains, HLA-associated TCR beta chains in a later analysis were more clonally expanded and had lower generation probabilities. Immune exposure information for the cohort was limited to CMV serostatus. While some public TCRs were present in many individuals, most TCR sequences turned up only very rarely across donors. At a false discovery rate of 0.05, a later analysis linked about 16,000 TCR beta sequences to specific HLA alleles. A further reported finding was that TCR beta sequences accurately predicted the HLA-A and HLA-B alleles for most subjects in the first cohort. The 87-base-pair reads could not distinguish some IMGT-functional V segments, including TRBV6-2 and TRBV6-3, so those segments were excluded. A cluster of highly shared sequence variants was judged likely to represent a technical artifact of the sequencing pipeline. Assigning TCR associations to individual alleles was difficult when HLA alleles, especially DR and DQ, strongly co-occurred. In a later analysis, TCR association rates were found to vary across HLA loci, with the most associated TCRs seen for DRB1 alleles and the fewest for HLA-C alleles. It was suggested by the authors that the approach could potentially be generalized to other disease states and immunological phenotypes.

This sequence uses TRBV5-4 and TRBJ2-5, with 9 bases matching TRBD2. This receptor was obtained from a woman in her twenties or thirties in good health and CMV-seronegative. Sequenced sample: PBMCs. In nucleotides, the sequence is TGTGCCAGCAGCTTACGTGGCGGACTAGCGTACGAGACCCAGTACTTC. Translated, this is CASSLRGGLAYETQYF.